This entry lists 32 T cell receptor beta chains sequenced from one sample in a study of blood T cells in healthy people across ages. Alongside a J-beta primer mix, a sample-barcoded 5' primer served in a second PCR lasting about 7 to 11 cycles. TCRdb re-called the 5' RACE reads through MiXCR, storing one row per CDR3 protein. The table has 870,000 or so distinct CDR3 sequences, about 30% seen once. Sequenced sample: blood. Receptors originate from a woman aged 80 or older in good health.

This clonotype was counted many times. A junction boundary mismatches the germline segment, possibly from a read error. This chain uses TRBV7-9 with TRBJ1-4; D is unclear. Germline CDR1 and CDR2: SEHNR and FQNEAQ (reference sequence). The CDR3 has 13 amino acids. The CDR3 DNA sequence: TGTGCCAGCAGTTTAGCCACTAATGAAAAACTGTTTTTT. It codes for CASSLATNEKLFF.

This clonotype was detected a few times. This chain joins TRBV18 and TRBJ2-1; 10 bases match TRBD1. The CDR3 sequence is 15 residues long. The germline V gene encodes CDR1 KGHSH and CDR2 LQKENI. Trimming removed 5 bases from V and 5 bases from J; junction bases left unmatched: 6. The CDR3 DNA follows: TGTGCCAGCTCATTGGGACAGGGGAACAACAATGAGCAGTTCTTC. This sequence encodes CASSLGQGNNNEQFF.

This clonotype has just a few counts. The chain combines TRBV6-2 or TRBV6-3 with TRBJ2-5; 8 bases agree with TRBD2. This CDR3 has 17 amino acids. The V segment lost 2 bases and the J segment 1 base; nucleotides outside the gene matches: 9. Germline V gene data show CDR1 as MNHEY and CDR2 as SVGEGT. CDR3 in amino acids: CASSYGELAGLQETQYF. The CDR3 DNA follows: TGTGCCAGCAGTTACGGGGAGTTAGCGGGGCTCCAAGAGACCCAGTACTTC.

V gene TRBV4-2 combines with J gene TRBJ2-4; 8 positions agree with TRBD1. CDR1 is LGHNA and CDR2 is YNFKEQ in the germline V gene. The length of the CDR3 is 17 residues. V trimming: 4 bases; J trimming: 0 bases; junction bases outside the gene matches: 8. The CDR3 sequence: CASSLQGAPVAKNIQYF. The CDR3 region has the DNA TGTGCCAGCAGCCTGCAGGGGGCGCCGGTAGCCAAAAACATTCAGTACTTC.

As regards this clonotype: An end of the junction does not agree with germline; a read error may underlie this. The chain is built from TRBV28 and TRBJ2-5; TRBD2 matches 9 bases. Germline loops: CDR1 MDHEN, CDR2 SYDVKM. The CDR3 is made up of 15 amino acids. The CDR3, as DNA: TGTGCCAGCTTCTCTAGCGGGGTTGCTGGCGAGACCCGGTACTTC. This translates into CASFSSGVAGETRYF.

The chain carries TRBV20-1 and TRBJ1-5; D is ambiguous. Trimming removed 0 bases from V and 7 bases from J, with 16 bases in between. This CDR3 has 15 residues. The germline gives CDR1 DFQATT, CDR2 SNEGSKA (reference sequence). The CDR3 DNA sequence: TGCAGTGCTAGAGATCGGTACGGAGCGGGGCAGCCCCAGCATTTT. Residues: CSARDRYGAGQPQHF.

This clonotype was recorded at least ten times. The chain joins TRBV15 to TRBJ1-5; 8 bases fit TRBD1. The V gene end was trimmed by 5 bases and the J gene end by 3 bases; junction bases not matched to a gene: 12. Germline CDR1 is LNHNV and CDR2 is YYDKDF (reference sequence). This CDR3 contains 17 residues. The CDR3 sequence is CATSWGPGTGFNQPQHF. The CDR3 DNA sequence: TGTGCCACCAGCTGGGGCCCCGGGACAGGCTTCAATCAGCCCCAGCATTTT.

This clonotype was detected a few times. The chain recombines TRBV5-1 with TRBJ2-7, with D tentatively TRBD2 (5 bases). The DNA matches TRBJ2-5 better at its end, which makes the J call doubtful. Germline CDR1 reads SGHRS; CDR2 reads YFSETQ. The CDR3 extends over 16 amino acids. The CDR3 sequence is CASSLESAAIGGTQYF. The CDR3 DNA sequence: TGCGCCAGCAGCTTGGAGTCGGCCGCCATAGGAGGGACCCAGTACTTC.

This clonotype was seen more than once but under ten times. The V and J genes are TRBV2 and TRBJ2-3, with a weak D call TRBD2 (5 bases). Germline CDR1 and CDR2: SNHLY and FYNNEI. V gave up 4 bases and J gave up 7 bases, with 9 bases separating them. The CDR3 runs to 12 residues. The CDR3 sequence is CASSGTSNTQYF. CDR3 coding DNA: TGTGCCAGCAGTGGGACTTCGAATACGCAGTATTTT.

In this sample, this clonotype turned up once. The rearrangement uses TRBV5-1 and TRBJ2-5; maybe TRBD1 (5 bases). The J call may be faulty, since TRBJ2-7 better matches the DNA end. Per the germline V gene, CDR1 is SGHRS and CDR2 is YFSETQ. The CDR3 has 14 residues. CDR3: CASSLGQGPNEQYF. The CDR3, as DNA: TGCGCCAGCAGCTTGGGCCAGGGTCCCAACGAGCAGTACTTC.

CDR3 in amino acids: CASSDSLDYEQYF. The CDR3 DNA reads TGTGCCAGCAGTGATAGCTTGGACTACGAGCAGTACTTC. V and J are TRBV6-1 and TRBJ2-7; D not certain. Germline V lookup: CDR1 MNHNS, CDR2 SASEGT. Trimming removed 3 bases from V and 3 bases from J, with 9 bases in between. This CDR3 spans 13 amino acids.

The V and J genes are TRBV9 and TRBJ2-4; D ambiguous. The J call may be in error: the DNA end matches TRBJ2-7 better. CDR3 length: 14 amino acids. Germline assignment: CDR1 SGDLS and CDR2 YYNGEE. The CDR3 region has the DNA TGTGCCAGCAGCGTAGATGGGGTTTCCTACGAGCAGTACTTC. Residues: CASSVDGVSYEQYF.

Notes on this clonotype: At one end the junction does not follow the germline gene, possibly because of a read error. The chain recombines TRBV10-2 with TRBJ1-4; D unclear. The CDR3 is 15 amino acids. Germline V gene lookup returns CDR1 WSHSY and CDR2 SAAADI. The CDR3: CASSESGGTSEKLFF. For the CDR3, the DNA is TGCGCCAGCAGTGAGTCAGGAGGAACTAGTGAAAAACTGTTTTTT.

This clonotype was recorded a few times. The chain carries TRBV29-1 and TRBJ2-1, with a weak D call TRBD2 (5 bases). Trimming cost V 2 bases and J 8 bases, with 13 bases left between them. The CDR3 length is 13 residues. Germline CDR1 SQVTM, CDR2 ANQGSEA. CDR3 amino acids: CSVESPSIHEQFF. The CDR3 DNA follows: TGCAGCGTTGAAAGCCCTAGCATCCATGAGCAGTTCTTC.

This clonotype showed up many times. This chain uses TRBV10-3 with TRBJ2-3; 8 bases match TRBD2. The germline gives CDR1 ENHRY, CDR2 SYGVKD. V lost 3 bases and J lost 3; bases outside the gene matches: 5. The CDR3 sequence is 15 residues long. This CDR3 reads CAISDSGDLTDTQYF. DNA for the CDR3: TGTGCCATCAGTGATAGCGGGGACTTGACAGATACGCAGTATTTT.

This clonotype occurred a few times. The chain couples TRBV9 to TRBJ2-1; D unresolved. The CDR3 has 15 residues. Germline CDR1 reads SGDLS; CDR2 reads YYNGEE. V was clipped by 0 bases and J by 2 bases, with 9 bases between them. The CDR3 loop reads CASSVVEKAYNEQFF. The CDR3 DNA follows: TGTGCCAGCAGCGTAGTGGAGAAAGCCTACAATGAGCAGTTCTTC.

V and J are TRBV4-3 and TRBJ1-4; the D gene is possibly TRBD1 (5 bases). CDR3 length equals 18 residues. CDR1 and CDR2 (germline): LGHNA, YSLEER. V lost 4 bases and J 4 bases, leaving 22 bases between the germline ends. In DNA, the CDR3 is TGCGCCAGCAGCCGCTCAGATCCTCGGGGGTATATTAATGAAAAACTGTTTTTT. Amino acids: CASSRSDPRGYINEKLFF.

Many counts were recorded for this clonotype. The chain couples TRBV24-1 to TRBJ2-5; TRBD1 agrees at 9 bases. With V trimmed by 7 bases and J by 4 bases, 3 bases remained unmatched. CDR1 is KGHDR, CDR2 SFDVKD, per germline. The CDR3 loop spans 13 amino acids. CDR3 sequence reads: CATSRQGGETQYF. The DNA of the CDR3 is TGTGCCACCAGCCGACAGGGGGGAGAGACCCAGTACTTC.

This clonotype occurred a few times. The V gene is TRBV12-3 or TRBV12-4, the J gene TRBJ1-1; D not resolved. V shed 3 bases and J shed 0 bases, with 11 bases lying between them. The CDR3 length is 15 residues. The CDR3 loop is CASSFVGRVNTEAFF. CDR3 nucleotide sequence: TGTGCCAGCAGTTTCGTGGGCAGAGTGAACACTGAAGCTTTCTTT.

This clonotype was counted only a few times. The rearrangement links TRBV11-2 to TRBJ1-3, with a tentative D call TRBD1 (5 bases). V was trimmed by 1 base and J by 0 bases, leaving 7 bases between them. The CDR3 has 15 residues. Germline V CDR1 and CDR2: SGHAT, FQNNGV. The CDR3 loop reads CASSLGRASGNTIYF. The CDR3 DNA is TGTGCCAGCAGCTTAGGCAGGGCCTCTGGAAACACCATATATTTT.

The chain joins TRBV27 to TRBJ2-7; TRBD2 is a possible D gene (5 bases). The CDR3 totals 16 residues. The V gene lost 2 bases and the J gene lost 7 bases, with 21 bases spanning the gap. CDR1 and CDR2 from the germline V gene are MNHEY and SMNVEV (reference sequence). CDR3 protein: CASSLEGSLYYNEQYF. The DNA for the CDR3 is TGTGCCAGCAGTTTAGAGGGCAGCCTCTATTACAATGAGCAGTACTTC.

The sample holds many counts of this clonotype. This sequence joins TRBV10-1 and TRBJ2-7; TRBD1 matches at 9 bases. The ends lost 3 bases at V and 3 bases at J; junction bases unmatched: 6. This CDR3 comprises 15 residues. Germline CDR1 reads WNHNN; CDR2 reads SYGVQD (reference sequence). CDR3 sequence (DNA): TGCGCCAGCAGTGATACCGGGACAGGGTACTACGAGCAGTACTTC. Residues: CASSDTGTGYYEQYF.

This clonotype was seen many times. This sequence joins TRBV10-2 and TRBJ2-3, with 10 bases fitting TRBD1. The CDR3 covers 15 residues. Per the germline V gene, CDR1 is WSHSY and CDR2 is SAAADI. V shed 6 bases, J shed 3 bases, and the junction held 6 bases outside the gene matches. The CDR3 DNA reads as TGCGCCAGCAGGTCAGACAGGGGGCAGACAGATACGCAGTATTTT. This sequence encodes CASRSDRGQTDTQYF.

This clonotype was counted many times. The chain uses TRBV9 and TRBJ2-6; 10 bases line up with TRBD2. J lost 0 bases, V lost 0 bases, and 12 bases had no gene match. This CDR3 region has 21 residues. The germline V gene encodes CDR1 SGDLS and CDR2 YYNGEE. CDR3 protein: CASSVGSGLAVRISGANVLTF. The CDR3 nucleotides are TGTGCCAGCAGCGTAGGGAGCGGACTAGCGGTCCGCATCTCTGGGGCCAACGTCCTGACTTTC.

The chain uses TRBV7-2 and TRBJ1-3; 9 bases match TRBD1. Germline trimming cut 1 base from V and 0 bases from J; bases unmatched to any gene: 4. Germline V gene data show CDR1 as SGHTA and CDR2 as FQGNSA. This CDR3 spans 17 amino acids. In nucleotides, the CDR3 is TGTGCCAGCAGCTTAGTCGGGACAGGGCCCTCTGGAAACACCATATATTTT. Residues: CASSLVGTGPSGNTIYF.

This clonotype was counted many times. V is TRBV6-2 or TRBV6-3 and J is TRBJ2-1; tentatively, D is TRBD1 (6 bases). This CDR3 has 14 amino acids. Trimming pared 8 bases from V and 5 bases from J, leaving 16 bases between. CDR1 and CDR2 from the germline V gene are MNHEY and SVGEGT. CDR3 in amino acids: CASSTGQWHNEQFF. The CDR3 region has the DNA TGTGCCAGCTCTACAGGGCAGTGGCACAATGAGCAGTTCTTC.

The CDR3 coding sequence is TGCAGCATCGTCTCGAGCTCCTACGAGCAGTACTTC. This codes for CSIVSSSYEQYF. The chain carries TRBV29-1 and TRBJ2-7; D not resolved. From germline, CDR1 is SQVTM and CDR2 ANQGSEA. The CDR3 sequence is 12 residues long. V gave up 8 bases and J gave up 0 bases, with 11 bases separating them.

This clonotype has only a few counts. The chain uses TRBV4-3 and TRBJ2-3, with 11 bases matching TRBD2. Germline trimming cut 6 bases from V and 5 bases from J; bases unmatched to any gene: 7. The CDR3 has 15 residues. The V gene's germline CDR1 is LGHNA and CDR2 YSLEER. The CDR3 loop is CASSPIAGGQDTQYF. The CDR3 DNA reads as TGCGCCAGCAGTCCGATAGCGGGGGGGCAAGATACGCAGTATTTT.

This clonotype was seen more than once but under ten times. It may be a read error: a sequence one base away is much more abundant. The chain employs TRBV5-1 and TRBJ2-1; TRBD2 aligns across 8 bases. Near its end, the DNA agrees better with TRBJ2-7, so the J call may be wrong. Per the germline V gene, CDR1 is SGHRS and CDR2 is YFSETQ. This CDR3 has 18 amino acids. The CDR3 here is CASSSDGGGGPGYNEQYF. The DNA of the CDR3 is TGCGCCAGCAGCTCCGACGGCGGCGGGGGGCCGGGCTACAATGAGCAGTACTTC.

The rearrangement uses TRBV7-9 and TRBJ2-3, with 8 bases matching TRBD1. This CDR3 is 15 amino acids long. Trimming at V came to 7 bases and at J to 4 bases, leaving 10 bases not matched to a gene. The germline gives CDR1 SEHNR, CDR2 FQNEAQ (reference sequence). CDR3 residues: CASTGGQGAADTQYF. The CDR3 coding sequence is TGTGCCAGCACTGGCGGACAGGGCGCAGCAGATACGCAGTATTTT.

The chain has TRBV10-1 and TRBJ2-1; weak D call: TRBD2 (6 bases). The last part of the DNA fits TRBJ2-7 better; the J call may be wrong. The germline V gene encodes CDR1 WNHNN and CDR2 SYGVQD (reference sequence). The CDR3 sequence is 15 residues long. CDR3 bases: TGCGCCAGCAGTGAGTCTGGAGGGCCCTACAATGAGCAGTACTTC. This gives the protein CASSESGGPYNEQYF.

This clonotype was observed a handful of times. This sequence joins TRBV28 and TRBJ2-7; 7 positions match TRBD1. CDR1 and CDR2 from the germline V gene are MDHEN and SYDVKM. The CDR3 is 16 amino acids. The V and J ends lost 8 bases and 0 bases, in that order; junction bases with no gene match: 13. CDR3 nucleotide sequence: TGTGCCAGCGAAGGGACAGCCAGTTGGAGCTCCTACGAGCAGTACTTC. Its protein product is CASEGTASWSSYEQYF.